The clone carrying this T cell receptor (beta chain) came up many times. The CDR3 regions of TCR beta were amplified from RNA transcripts. Using the HTBI primer set, a first-round RT-PCR was run on the TCR CDR3. MiXCR was run by TCRdb on the multiplex PCR reads, yielding one entry per CDR3 protein. The table shows approximately 100,000 distinct CDR3 sequences, with around 42% occurring only once. This sample is drawn from a study of T cells in Graves' hyperthyroidism and ophthalmopathy. The V end lost 6 bases, the J end lost 0 bases, and 21 bases lay between the germline ends. CDR3 length: 19 amino acids. Each patient was aged 18 to 65 and had newly diagnosed hyperthyroidism of under 2 months' duration.

This chain connects TRBV12-3 or TRBV12-4 to TRBJ2-6; D not resolved. The source of this sequence is a woman between 25 and 40 years old with Graves' hyperthyroidism. Sequences were obtained from peripheral blood or thyroid tissue (not recorded which). The CDR3 nucleotides read TGTGCCAGCAGCGACCTGATCTGGGGTCCCAGCTCTGGGGCCAACGTCCTGACTTTC. This translates into CASSDLIWGPSSGANVLTF.